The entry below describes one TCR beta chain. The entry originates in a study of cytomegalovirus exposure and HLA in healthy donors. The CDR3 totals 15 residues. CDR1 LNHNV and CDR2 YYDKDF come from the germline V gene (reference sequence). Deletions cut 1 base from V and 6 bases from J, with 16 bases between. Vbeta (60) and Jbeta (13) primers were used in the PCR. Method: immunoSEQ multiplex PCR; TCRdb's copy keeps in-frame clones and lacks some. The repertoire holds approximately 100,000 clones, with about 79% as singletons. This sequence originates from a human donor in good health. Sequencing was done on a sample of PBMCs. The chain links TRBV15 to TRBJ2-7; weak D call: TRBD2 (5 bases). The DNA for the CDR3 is TGTGCCACCAGCAGAGTAGCCAGCGGTGTAGGCGAGCAGTACTTC. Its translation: CATSRVASGVGEQYF.